This T cell receptor (beta chain) appears in the sequencing data of a study of T cell responses to AZD1222 COVID-19 vaccine. Study-wide results and caveats: Rises in breadth and depth of Spike-specific TCRs came after two AZD1222 doses.

Here immunoSEQ multiplex PCR was the method, and the copy in TCRdb shows in-frame clones only, minus some. The table includes 90,000 to 130,000 clones, 86% detected once. Comment on this clone: Its antigen remains unknown.

The CDR3 consists of 13 residues. Germline CDR1 reads WSHSY; CDR2 reads SAAADI. V shed 4 bases and J shed 7 bases, with 14 bases lying between them. This chain uses TRBV10-2 with TRBJ2-7; D is unresolved. This TCR derives from an adult in good health. Sequenced material: peripheral blood, taken on day 0 of AZD1222 vaccination. DNA of the CDR3: TGCGCCAGCAGTGTCGGTGTCCTTCGGGAGCAGTACTTC. It translates to CASSVGVLREQYF.